The 12 T cell receptor beta chains below all came from one sample that was sequenced in a study of memory CD4+ T cells and cytomegalovirus serostatus. Sequenced by immunoSEQ multiplex PCR; TCRdb stores in-frame clones only, minus some. Among tens of thousands of clones listed, 79% were seen once. The sort gate was single viable CD3+CD4+CD8-CD45RO+ cells for memory CD4+ T cells. The material sequenced was memory CD4+ T cells from blood. These receptors originate from an adult in good health and CMV-seropositive.

The chain employs TRBV6-1 and TRBJ2-6; D is ambiguous. The germline CDR1 and CDR2 sequences are MNHNS and SASEGT. The V gene lost 8 bases and the J gene lost 0 bases, with 11 bases spanning the gap. The CDR3 has 15 amino acids. The CDR3 here is CASSSESSGANVLTF. CDR3 sequence (DNA): TGTGCCAGCTCGTCAGAGAGCTCTGGGGCCAACGTCCTGACTTTC.

There are a few counts of this clone. The rearrangement uses TRBV2 and TRBJ2-7; maybe TRBD2 (6 bases). This CDR3 has 14 residues. Trimming took off 10 bases at V and 0 bases at J, with 16 bases between the two ends. Germline lookup yields CDR1 SNHLY and CDR2 FYNNEI. The CDR3 here is CATEGTESSYEQYF. CDR3 sequence (DNA): TGTGCCACGGAGGGGACGGAGAGCTCCTACGAGCAGTACTTC.

This chain uses TRBV18 with TRBJ2-5; TRBD1 agrees at 7 bases. The germline V gene has CDR1 KGHSH and CDR2 LQKENI. The CDR3 covers 15 residues. V lost 5 bases, J lost 2 bases, and 8 bases stayed unmatched. The CDR3 loop is CASSSSQGVQETQYF. CDR3 coding DNA: TGTGCCAGCTCATCCTCCCAGGGGGTACAAGAGACCCAGTACTTC.

The rearrangement links TRBV6-4 to TRBJ1-6; D unresolved. This CDR3 comprises 15 residues. The V gene lost 6 bases and the J gene lost 8 bases, with 17 bases spanning the gap. In germline, CDR1 is MRHNA, CDR2 SNTAGT. CDR3: CASSVTANGDSPLHF. The CDR3 region has the DNA TGTGCCAGCAGCGTAACGGCGAACGGTGATTCACCCCTCCACTTT.

The chain uses TRBV6-5 and TRBJ1-5; 9 bases are shared with TRBD1. Germline CDR1 MNHEY, CDR2 SVGAGI. There are 14 residues in the CDR3. Trimming took 6 bases from V and 7 from J; bases not matched to a gene: 7. In DNA form, the CDR3 reads TGTGCCAGCAGCCGGGACAGGGCATGGCAGCCCCAGCATTTT. This sequence encodes CASSRDRAWQPQHF.

The rearrangement uses TRBV2 and TRBJ1-6, with D unresolved. The V end was cut by 6 bases, the J end by 12 bases, with 9 bases between. The CDR3 is 11 amino acids. Germline lookup yields CDR1 SNHLY and CDR2 FYNNEI. In DNA form, the CDR3 reads TGTGCCAGCAGCACCGGAGTACCCCTCCACTTT. Protein: CASSTGVPLHF. Full variable domain (rest looked up from reference TRBV2 and TRBJ1-6): EPEVTQTPSHQVTQMGQEVILRCVPISNHLYFYWYRQILGQKVEFLVSFYNNEISEKSEIFDDQFSVERPDGSNFTLKIRSTKLEDSAMYFCASSTGVPLHFGNGTRLTVT.

This clone showed up just once. One junction end disagrees with the germline gene, perhaps due to a read error. The chain is built from TRBV5-6 and TRBJ2-5; 10 bases line up with TRBD2. This CDR3 has 15 residues. Germline CDR1 reads SGHDT; CDR2 reads YYEEEE. CDR3 sequence (DNA): TGTGCCAGCAGCAGCACTAGCGGGGATCAAGGGACCCAGTACTTC. It specifies CASSSTSGDQGTQYF.

This clone was detected only a few times. The chain has TRBV6-6 and TRBJ1-1; D call uncertain. Looked up from germline, CDR1 is MNHNY and CDR2 is SVGAGI (reference sequence). V was clipped by 6 bases and J by 8 bases, with 16 bases between them. CDR3 size: 13 residues. CDR3 in amino acids: CASRGTEAKEAFF. The DNA of the CDR3 is TGTGCCAGCAGGGGAACAGAAGCCAAGGAAGCTTTCTTT.

CDR3 in amino acids: CASTGGMEYNSPLHF. The CDR3 DNA reads as TGTGCCAGCACAGGGGGAATGGAGTATAATTCACCCCTCCACTTT. The V call is TRBV2, the J call TRBJ1-6, with 7 bases lining up with TRBD1. The length of the CDR3 is 15 residues. J lost 4 bases, V lost 7 bases, and 7 bases had no gene match. The germline V gene encodes CDR1 SNHLY and CDR2 FYNNEI.

This clone was counted a single time. The chain has TRBV2 and TRBJ1-5, with D tentatively TRBD1 (5 bases). Germline V gives CDR1 SNHLY, CDR2 FYNNEI. This CDR3 is 10 amino acids long. This CDR3 is CASGRQPQHF. The DNA of the CDR3 is TGTGCTTCGGGGCGTCAGCCCCAGCATTTT.

The rearrangement links TRBV7-3 to TRBJ2-7; TRBD2 matches 7 bases. Germline V gives CDR1 SGHTA, CDR2 FQGTGA. This CDR3 is 16 amino acids long. The V gene end was trimmed by 5 bases and the J gene end by 0 bases; junction bases not matched to a gene: 10. In DNA, the CDR3 is TGTGCCAGCAGCCTAGGCATTAGCGGGTCCTCCTACGAGCAGTACTTC. This codes for CASSLGISGSSYEQYF.

V is TRBV5-1 and J is TRBJ1-3, with 11 bases aligning to TRBD1. Germline V gene lookup returns CDR1 SGHRS and CDR2 YFSETQ. The CDR3 contains 16 residues. V lost 3 bases and J lost 8; bases outside the gene matches: 10. Written as DNA, the CDR3 is TGCGCCAGCAGCTCGGGGAGGACAGGGGGCGCGGACACCATATATTTT. As protein: CASSSGRTGGADTIYF. The full variable domain, in which reference TRBV5-1 and TRBJ1-3 provide the parts outside the CDR3, is KAGVTQTPRYLIKTRGQQVTLSCSPISGHRSVSWYQQTPGQGLQFLFEYFSETQRNKGNFPGRFSGRQFSNSRSEMNVSTLELGDSALYLCASSSGRTGGADTIYFGEGSWLTVV.